This T cell receptor (beta chain) was found in a study of Ad26.COV2.S vaccination and SARS-CoV-2 variants (dated by TCRdb to about 2021). For context, the study as a whole: Donors in the vaccine arm were drawn from COV1001, a phase I-IIa trial of Ad26.COV2.S in healthy adults that was multicentre, randomized, double-blind and placebo-controlled. Throughout the experiments and outcome assessment, investigators stayed blinded to trial group allocation. TCRbeta repertoire sequencing served as the tool for gauging how specific and how broad the SARS-CoV-2-reactive T cell receptors were following Ad26.COV2.S vaccination. Ad26.COV2.S was administered intramuscularly at 5 x 10^10 or 1 x 10^11 viral particles, either as a single shot or as two shots given 56 days apart. The TCR-sequenced set comprised approximately 30 samples: roughly 19 Ad26.COV2.S vaccine recipients, 5 placebo recipients and 8 SARS-CoV-2 convalescent individuals. Trial participants were randomized into five groups of five: low-dose or high-dose Ad26.COV2.S given once or twice, or placebo on both occasions. Results and caveats for the whole study, not just this receptor: After vaccination, spike-specific CD8+ and CD4+ T cell responses were reported to show substantial breadth. Higher spike-specific TCR breadth was observed in Ad26.COV2.S recipients than in placebo recipients (P = 0.0014). The authors noted that total T cell responses may have been underestimated by the TCR breadth and depth analyses. Vaccine and placebo recipients had similar non-spike TCR breadth, a finding consistent with the vaccine containing only spike. The study was not powered for comparison of responses between vaccine doses or regimens.

TCRbeta CDR3 regions were sequenced with the immunoSEQ Assay. After extraction, genomic DNA underwent amplification by bias-controlled multiplex PCR, followed by high-throughput sequencing. The original methods were these. To quantify the absolute abundance of every unique TCRbeta CDR3 region, sequences were collapsed and filtered. T cell fraction was estimated by normalizing TCRbeta template counts to usable DNA, which was measured by amplifying reference genes present in all nucleated cells. Repertoire TCRs were annotated as SARS-CoV-2-specific by exact matching of V gene, CDR3 amino acid sequence and J gene to a known reactive TCR set. The reference SARS-CoV-2 TCR set was obtained from MIRA and was filtered for enrichment in COVID-19-positive ImmuneCODE repertoires, whereby public or cross-reactive TCRs were removed. Based on the MIRA antigens, annotated TCRs were further analysed at the level of specific ORF or position within ORF. Breadth was defined as the number of annotated unique rearrangements divided by the total number of unique productive rearrangements, and depth was defined as the summed frequency of the annotated unique rearrangements. TCR breadth was compared between groups using two-sided Wilcoxon rank-sum tests. In TCRdb, the immuneACCESS table is reduced to in-frame sequences with V and J assigned. These tables do not hold every clone; where another copy was compared, an unresolved V gene accounts for under half, and the others remain unexplained. D and trimming come from the DNA, and the V and J calls and clone size come from that table. The sample table shows approximately 460,000 clones, and roughly nine tenths are seen once. 1.5% to 2% of the sample is taken by the ten largest.

According to the study, the label for this sample's treatment or condition signals: some 20 received Ad26.COV2.S at low or high dose, single or two shots; 5 received placebo; per-sample allocation not given. For vaccine and placebo recipients, repertoires were sequenced using samples collected on day 63 after the first injection. In Cohort 1b, around 23 adults aged 18-55 years were enrolled at a single site in Boston, USA, between 29 July and 7 August 2020. Ad26.COV2.S was a replication-incompetent adenovirus type 26 vector that expressed a prefusion-stabilized SARS-CoV-2 spike protein derived from the original Wuhan strain. As regards this clone: Its antigen remains undetermined. No base-level quality is on record; no much larger clone is a single base apart.

The specimen was peripheral blood, collected in a trial of Ad26.COV2.S vaccine versus placebo. The sequence was collected from a person between 18 and 59 years old who received the Ad26.COV2.S COVID-19 vaccine or a placebo.

The DNA sequence is TGCGCCAGCAGCTTGGGTGGGGCCCTAAGTGAGACCCAGTACTTC. This translates into CASSLGGALSETQYF. Recombination joined TRBV5-1 with TRBJ2-5; TRBD1 is possibly the D segment (5 matching bases). CDR1 SGHRS and CDR2 YFSETQ are derived from the germline V gene. Trimming at the junction amounts to 0 bases on V and 5 bases on J, and the germline ends lie 14 bases apart. The CDR3 numbers 15 residues from cysteine through phenylalanine. The DNA shown is the 45-base CDR3, in frame from base 1.